This TCR beta chain derives from a study of blood T cell repertoires in COVID-19. Study-level background: COVID-19 samples, acute and convalescent, were from the United States, Italy and Spain. The cDNA or gDNA used as material had been derived from T cells, B-cell-depleted T cells, or PBMCs.

This CDR3 comprises 14 residues. The germline V gene has CDR1 KGHSH and CDR2 LQKENI. V shed 3 bases and J 3 bases; nucleotides not matched to a gene: 5. In the study's own analysis: Reference gene primer amplification gave nucleated cell count estimates. Assay: immunoSEQ multiplex PCR; the TCRdb copy retains only in-frame clones and omits some. V, J and clone size were drawn from that table, and D and trimming were deduced from the DNA. The sample holds about 93,000 clones, 85% to 90% seen once. Sequencing was done on a sample of peripheral blood. This clonotype originated in a human donor with active COVID-19. The donor label of this sample is uncertain. The chain couples TRBV18 to TRBJ2-7; 7 positions match TRBD1. The CDR3 bases are TGTGCCAGCTCACCGCAACAGGGGAACTACGAGCAGTACTTC. It translates to CASSPQQGNYEQYF.